This T cell receptor (beta chain) derives from a study of CD8 T cells in Susac syndrome. About this clonotype itself: Antigen: not known.

Study-level points and caveats: The authors found fewer than 20 Susac-specific public clones in total CD8+ repertoires and 5 or 6 in CD8+ TEMRA repertoires. It was acknowledged in the study that the number of individuals who were included in its TCR sequencing and HLA analysis was relatively small.

The CDR3 contains 14 residues. Germline CDR1 is MNHEY and CDR2 is SMNVEV (reference sequence). The V segment lost 1 base and the J segment 8 bases; nucleotides outside the gene matches: 3. Reverse transcription of roughly 0.45 to 1 ug RNA was performed with random hexamers. An immunoSEQ multiplex PCR amplified TCR beta CDR3 over 54 Vbeta and 13 Jbeta. TCRdb called the immunoSEQ multiplex PCR reads again in MiXCR, with one record for every CDR3 protein. The sample shows about 130,000 distinct CDR3 sequences, roughly 94% of them seen only once. V is TRBV27 and J is TRBJ2-1; 9 positions agree with TRBD2. Source material: CD8+ T cells from PBMCs. The sequence derives from a human donor with Susac syndrome. The DNA for the CDR3 is TGTGCCAGCAGTTTATTGGGCGGGAGGGATGAGCAGTTCTTC. As protein: CASSLLGGRDEQFF.